Reported below is one T cell receptor beta chain. The ends lost 5 bases at V and 3 bases at J; junction bases unmatched: 4. This CDR3 spans 14 amino acids. Germline V gene data show CDR1 as LNHDA and CDR2 as SQIVND (reference sequence). In the authors' methods: Nucleated cell counts were estimated from reference gene primer amplification. Data came from immunoSEQ multiplex PCR; TCRdb stores just in-frame clones and leaves some out. From that table come the V and J calls and clone size; the DNA was used to work out D and trimming. The table records under 150,000 clones, around 85% of them present only once. This sample was taken from a study of blood T cell repertoires in COVID-19.

J is TRBJ2-1 and V is TRBV19; 7 bases fit TRBD1. The receptor was derived from a woman between 45 and 65 years old who had recovered from COVID-19. Material: peripheral blood. Here the CDR3 reads CASSSWDSYNEQFF. The DNA of the CDR3 is TGTGCCAGTAGTTCCTGGGACAGCTACAATGAGCAGTTCTTC.